This T cell receptor beta chain was observed in a study of blood T cell repertoires in COVID-19. The CDR3 is made up of 16 amino acids. The germline V and J ends were trimmed by 2 bases and 0 bases, with 11 bases remaining between them. Germline assignment: CDR1 SGHVS and CDR2 FNYEAQ. Sequencing used immunoSEQ multiplex PCR; TCRdb keeps in-frame clones, though not all of them. This sample has just under 75,000 clones, with approximately 80% found just once. Specimen: peripheral blood. The receptor was derived from an older man with active or convalescent COVID-19. J is TRBJ1-3 and V is TRBV7-6; D is ambiguous. CDR3 loop: CASSLSTSRSGNTIYF. The DNA for the CDR3 is TGTGCCAGCAGCTTATCGACAAGCCGCTCTGGAAACACCATATATTTT.